This record looks at one T cell receptor beta chain sequence and its context. V lost 2 bases, J lost 9 bases, and 6 bases stayed unmatched. There are 13 residues in the CDR3. From germline, CDR1 is SGHDN and CDR2 FVKESK. This specimen belongs to a study of blood T cell repertoires in COVID-19. Study-level background: Samples came from the United States, Italy and Spain, spanning acute and convalescent COVID-19. In each case, the material was cDNA or gDNA derived from T cells, B-cell-depleted T cells, or PBMCs.

In the source study's methods: Scientists estimated how many nucleated cells there were by amplifying reference gene primers. Repertoires were generated with immunoSEQ multiplex PCR, while TCRdb's copy carries only in-frame clones and drops some. D and trimming were read from the DNA, whereas the V and J calls and clone size are those reported in that table. The sample lists more than 150,000 clones; around 87% were seen once. The sample consisted of peripheral blood. The chain recombines TRBV14 with TRBJ2-7; TRBD2 matches 8 bases. This sequence was found in a man aged 18 to 30 with acute or convalescent COVID-19. The CDR3 spells CASSQSFLAGQYF. The CDR3 DNA reads TGTGCCAGCAGCCAAAGTTTTCTAGCGGGGCAGTACTTC. Together with reference TRBV14 and TRBJ2-7, the CDR3 gives the full variable domain: EAGVTQFPSHSVIEKGQTVTLRCDPISGHDNLYWYRRVMGKEIKFLLHFVKESKQDESGMPNNRFLAERTGGTYSTLKVQPAELEDSGVYFCASSQSFLAGQYFGPGTRLTVT.